This T cell receptor beta chain derives from a study of neurological immune-mediated disorders. The sample holds many counts of this clonotype. Its antigen is currently unknown. Study findings and constraints: Phylogenetic grouping put 18 of 34 multiple sclerosis patients' repertoires into one related-CDR3 cluster, a possible signature. HTLV-1-associated myelopathy had the most TCR clonal expansion, whereas multiple sclerosis had the least (lower than in healthy controls).

It was by 5'RACE with 10-nucleotide random UMIs that the cDNA was made. One entry per CDR3 protein results from TCRdb running MiXCR on the 5' RACE reads. Among tens of thousands of distinct CDR3 sequences listed, less than 5.5% were seen once. This CDR3 has 14 amino acids. V was trimmed by 5 bases and J by 2 bases, leaving 13 bases between them. The unsorted libraries originated from 2 million PBMCs kept at -80 C. The sequencing input was PBMCs. The rearrangement links TRBV12-3 or TRBV12-4 to TRBJ2-7; D not resolved. This receptor was identified in a man between 18 and 29 years old with multiple sclerosis. CDR3 nucleotide sequence: TGTGCCAGCAGTGAGGCAGGTACCACCTACGAGCAGTACTTC. Amino acids: CASSEAGTTYEQYF.